This T cell receptor (beta chain) was sequenced in a study of blood T cell repertoires in COVID-19. About the research overall: In each case, the material was cDNA or gDNA derived from T cells, B-cell-depleted T cells, or PBMCs.

Sequencing was performed with immunoSEQ multiplex PCR; in TCRdb, only in-frame clones are kept and a portion is missing. The sample carries 350,000 to 450,000 clones, over 75% recorded once. Seattle's cohort entered during active infection and was followed longitudinally. Germline V gene lookup returns CDR1 SNHLY and CDR2 FYNNEI. V lost 2 bases to trimming and J lost 6 bases, with 8 bases between them. The CDR3 is 14 residues long. The chain recombines TRBV2 with TRBJ1-6; D not certain. Input material: peripheral blood. The clonotype originates from a woman between 55 and 75 years old with COVID-19, enrolled during active disease. CDR3 nucleotides: TGTGCCAGCAGTGAATTCCAGGTTAATTCACCCCTCCACTTT. This codes for CASSEFQVNSPLHF. The full variable domain, its missing parts supplied by reference TRBV2 and TRBJ1-6, is EPEVTQTPSHQVTQMGQEVILRCVPISNHLYFYWYRQILGQKVEFLVSFYNNEISEKSEIFDDQFSVERPDGSNFTLKIRSTKLEDSAMYFCASSEFQVNSPLHFGNGTRLTVT.